This is a list of T cell receptor beta chains from one sample in a study of Ad26.COV2.S vaccination and SARS-CoV-2 variants. Here immunoSEQ multiplex PCR was the method, and the copy in TCRdb shows in-frame clones only, minus some. The table includes about 140,000 clones, roughly 90% detected once. The sequenced sample was peripheral blood, obtained after recovery from COVID-19. The receptors originated from a human donor who had recovered from COVID-19. Each CDR3 is given with its conserved first and last residue. D genes are given only for firm matches. Size is stated for part of the rows, as once, few or many counts, or as a class when the clone is expanded.

clone_size	v_call	j_call	d_call	cdr3_nt	cdr3_aa
.	TRBV10-3	TRBJ1-2	.	TGTGCCTCCGCAGTAGGTGAGGGGCAAAACTATGGCTACACCTTC	CASAVGEGQNYGYTF
.	TRBV5-1	TRBJ1-2	.	TGCGCCAGCAGCTTGGCCGGGGGCGCTGGCTACACCTTC	CASSLAGGAGYTF
.	TRBV27	TRBJ1-1	.	TGTGCCAGCTTCTCGATGGGCGCACAGATTGAAGCTTTCTTT	CASFSMGAQIEAFF
.	TRBV7-6	TRBJ1-1	.	TGTGCCAGCAGCTTAACGACAAACACTGAAGCTTTCTTT	CASSLTTNTEAFF
.	TRBV20-1	TRBJ2-3	.	TGCAGTGCTAGTAACACCCCGGATGGCACAGATACGCAGTATTTT	CSASNTPDGTDTQYF
.	TRBV18	TRBJ2-7	.	TGTGCCAGCTCACCGTGGCGCTCCTACGAGCAGTACTTC	CASSPWRSYEQYF
once	TRBV3-1/TRBV3-2	TRBJ2-1	TRBD2	TGTGCCAGCAGCCGGCGGGGAGGGCTTAGCTCCTACAATGAGCAGTTCTTC	CASSRRGGLSSYNEQFF
.	TRBV5-1	TRBJ1-2	.	TGCGCCAGCAGCTTGGCCCCCAGCTATGGCTACACCTTC	CASSLAPSYGYTF
.	TRBV6-2/TRBV6-3	TRBJ1-2	.	TGTGCCAGCAGTTACTTTGGCGGGGATTATGGCTACACCTTC	CASSYFGGDYGYTF
.	TRBV7-2	TRBJ1-2	TRBD1	TGTGCCAGCAGCTTGGAGGCAGGGGGGGGCTACACCTTC	CASSLEAGGGYTF
.	TRBV29-1	TRBJ1-2	.	TGCAGCGTTACTGGGGAGTACGGCTACACCTTC	CSVTGEYGYTF
.	TRBV5-4	TRBJ1-3	.	TGTGCCAGCAGCTTGCTTGGGGACACCAGCTCTGGAAACACCATATATTTT	CASSLLGDTSSGNTIYF
.	TRBV2	TRBJ1-3	TRBD1	TGTGCCAGCAGTGGACAGGGCTCTGGAAACACCATATATTTT	CASSGQGSGNTIYF
.	TRBV9	TRBJ2-5	TRBD2	TGTGCCAGCAGCGTAGCCCCAGCGGGGGTCATCCAAGAGACCCAGTACTTC	CASSVAPAGVIQETQYF
.	TRBV5-1	TRBJ2-1	TRBD1	TGCGCCAGCAGCTTAGGCCCAGGGGGCAAATTGACCTACAATGAGCAGTTCTTC	CASSLGPGGKLTYNEQFF
.	TRBV12-3/TRBV12-4	TRBJ1-4	.	TGTGCCAGCAGCCGGTCGGAGGATGAAAAACTGTTTTTT	CASSRSEDEKLFF
.	TRBV10-3	TRBJ1-3	.	TGTGCCATCAGTGAGGGACCCCTGGGCACCATATATTTT	CAISEGPLGTIYF
.	TRBV9	TRBJ2-1	.	TGTGCCAGCAGCGCCGATTTGGCGGCCAATGAGCAGTTCTTC	CASSADLAANEQFF
once	TRBV11-2	TRBJ2-1	.	TGTGCCAGCAGAAATTTTTCCTACAATGAGCAGTTCTTC	CASRNFSYNEQFF
.	TRBV30	TRBJ1-6	.	TGTGCCTGGTCAGGCTCACAGTTCTCACCCCTCCACTTT	CAWSGSQFSPLHF
.	TRBV29-1	TRBJ2-7	TRBD1	TGCAGCGTTCGGACAGGGGATTCCTACGAGCAGTACTTC	CSVRTGDSYEQYF
.	TRBV6-6	TRBJ1-2	.	TGTGCCAGCAGGGACACAGGGCTCTATGGCTACACCTTC	CASRDTGLYGYTF
few	TRBV3-1/TRBV3-2	TRBJ1-5	.	TGTGCCAGCAGCCAAGCAGGAAATAGCAATCAGCCCCAGCATTTT	CASSQAGNSNQPQHF
few	TRBV4-1	TRBJ1-2	TRBD1	TGCGCCAGCAGCCAAGATGAGATTGTGGGGACAGGGAGGTATGGCTACACCTTC	CASSQDEIVGTGRYGYTF
.	TRBV9	TRBJ2-1	.	TGTGCCAGCAGCCCGGGAGTTAATGAGCAGTTCTTC	CASSPGVNEQFF
.	TRBV6-5	TRBJ1-6	.	TGTGCCAGCAGTTACTCGAGTAATTCACCCCTCCACTTT	CASSYSSNSPLHF
.	TRBV7-9	TRBJ2-5	.	TGTGCCAGCAGCCAGGACAGCTTACAAGAGACCCAGTACTTC	CASSQDSLQETQYF
.	TRBV24-1	TRBJ2-3	TRBD1	TGTGCCACCAGTGATTCGGGGACAGGGGGGATAGATACGCAGTATTTT	CATSDSGTGGIDTQYF
.	TRBV5-1	TRBJ2-3	TRBD2	TGCGCCAGCAGCGGTTTTAGCGGGGGTACTAGCACAGATACGCAGTATTTT	CASSGFSGGTSTDTQYF
.	TRBV30	TRBJ1-1	TRBD1	TGTGCCTGGAGGAGACAGGGTTGGACTGAAGCTTTCTTT	CAWRRQGWTEAFF
.	TRBV6-5	TRBJ2-3	.	TGTGCCAGCAGTTACTCTGATACGCAGTATTTT	CASSYSDTQYF
.	TRBV5-4	TRBJ2-3	.	TGTGCCAGCAGCGGTAGGCGGGACGAAACAGATACGCAGTATTTT	CASSGRRDETDTQYF
.	TRBV6-6	TRBJ2-3	TRBD2	TGTGCCAGCAGTCCGCTAGCGGGGGGGCGTCCCGGGAGCGTAGCAGATACGCAGTATTTT	CASSPLAGGRPGSVADTQYF
.	TRBV6-1	TRBJ1-2	TRBD1	TGTGCCAGCAGTGAAGCTTTAGGACAGGGGGCCTATGGCTACACCTTC	CASSEALGQGAYGYTF
once	TRBV18	TRBJ1-5	.	TGTGCCAGCTCTGAGGCAGGGGGCAATCAGCCCCAGCATTTT	CASSEAGGNQPQHF
.	TRBV5-6	TRBJ1-4	.	TGTGCCAGCAGCTTGGGAGGTCGGGAAATGGTTCAAAAACTGTTTTTT	CASSLGGREMVQKLFF
.	TRBV28	TRBJ2-7	.	TGTGCCAGCAGTTTCGGGGACACCTTTAGCTACGAGCAGTACTTC	CASSFGDTFSYEQYF
.	TRBV11-3	TRBJ2-3	.	TGTGCCAGCAGCTCCGCCGGGGGTCGGGTAGATACGCAGTATTTT	CASSSAGGRVDTQYF
.	TRBV7-7	TRBJ1-1	.	TGTGCTAGCAGCTTAGCGCGAGGAGGGAACACTGAAGCTTTCTTT	CASSLARGGNTEAFF
.	TRBV25-1	TRBJ2-1	TRBD1	TGTGCCAGCAGTGAACCGGGACAGGGGGCCAATGAGCAGTTCTTC	CASSEPGQGANEQFF
.	TRBV11-2	TRBJ2-5	TRBD2	TGTGCCAGCAGCTTAGCCACCAGGGCTAGCGGGGGACAAGAGACCCAGTACTTC	CASSLATRASGGQETQYF
.	TRBV4-3	TRBJ1-1	.	TGCGCCAGCAGCCAAGATCCCGCAGGGAGCACTGAAGCTTTCTTT	CASSQDPAGSTEAFF
.	TRBV9	TRBJ2-3	.	TGTGCCAGCAGGGCGGATAGCACAGATACGCAGTATTTT	CASRADSTDTQYF
.	TRBV9	TRBJ1-5	TRBD1	TGTGCCAGCAGCGTAGGGACAGGGGGAAGTCAGCCCCAGCATTTT	CASSVGTGGSQPQHF
.	TRBV28	TRBJ1-1	TRBD1	TGTGCCAGCAGTTTATACTTACAGGGGGCAGACCTCACTGAAGCTTTCTTT	CASSLYLQGADLTEAFF
.	TRBV19	TRBJ2-2	.	TGTGCCAGTAGTATACAGTTGGGGATGTCCGGGGAGCTGTTTTTT	CASSIQLGMSGELFF
.	TRBV9	TRBJ2-3	.	TGTGCCAGCAGCGTAGGTGGCGGGGCCTTCACAGATACGCAGTATTTT	CASSVGGGAFTDTQYF
.	TRBV9	TRBJ2-3	.	TGTGCCAGCAGCGGGATGACAGATACGCAGTATTTT	CASSGMTDTQYF
.	TRBV28	TRBJ1-2	.	TGTGCCAGCAGTCCCCACCACAGGGAAGGGGGCTACACCTTC	CASSPHHREGGYTF
.	TRBV11-2	TRBJ1-1	.	TGTGCCAGCAGCTTAACTGGGACTGAAGCTTTCTTT	CASSLTGTEAFF